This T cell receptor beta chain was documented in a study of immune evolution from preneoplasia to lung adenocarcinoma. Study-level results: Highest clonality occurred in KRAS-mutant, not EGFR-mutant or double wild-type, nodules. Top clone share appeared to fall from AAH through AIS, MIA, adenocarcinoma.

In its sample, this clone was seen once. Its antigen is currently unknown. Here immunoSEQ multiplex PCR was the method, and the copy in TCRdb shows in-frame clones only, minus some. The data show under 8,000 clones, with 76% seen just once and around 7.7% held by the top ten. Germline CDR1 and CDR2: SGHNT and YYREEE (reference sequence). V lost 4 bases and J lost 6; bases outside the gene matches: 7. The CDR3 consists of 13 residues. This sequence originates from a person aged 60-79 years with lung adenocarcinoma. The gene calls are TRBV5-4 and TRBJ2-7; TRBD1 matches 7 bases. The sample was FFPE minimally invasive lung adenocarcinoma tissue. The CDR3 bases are TGTGCCAGCAGCAACAGGGGTAGTCGCGAGCAGTACTTC. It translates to CASSNRGSREQYF.